This T cell receptor beta chain was captured in a study of patients and donors after allogeneic stem cell transplantation. The CDR3 has 15 amino acids. Germline loops: CDR1 MNHEY, CDR2 SVGAGI. Trimming left V 0 bases short and J 1 base short, with 10 bases between. A few counts support this clonotype. MiXCR, applied by TCRdb to the RT-PCR reads, yields one record per CDR3 protein. Here the sample spans approximately 170,000 distinct CDR3 sequences, around 30% being singletons. The TCR sequence derives from a human donor who was either an allogeneic HSCT recipient or a stem cell or donor lymphocyte infusion donor (not recorded which). It is not recorded whose cells these are; they may come from a transplant donor. The rearrangement links TRBV6-5 to TRBJ2-7, with D unresolved. Source material: blood, either unsorted or a sorted T cell fraction (not recorded which). The chain's CDR3 is CASSYSRLGSYEQYF. CDR3 sequence (DNA): TGTGCCAGCAGTTACTCGCGCCTAGGGTCCTACGAGCAGTACTTC.